This T cell receptor beta chain emerged from a study of T-cell reconstitution after alpha-beta-depleted transplantation in children. Overall study results and limits: At one year after transplant, newly produced T cells mostly accounted for T-cell counts and diversity.

There are 12 residues in the CDR3. The germline V gene has CDR1 SGHRS and CDR2 YFSETQ. V gave up 4 bases and J gave up 9 bases, with 11 bases separating them. Of note for this clonotype: Its antigen is as yet unknown.

Unique molecular identifiers were used to barcode this TCRbeta library. MiXCR was run by TCRdb on the PCR reads, yielding one entry per CDR3 protein. The sample lists a few hundred thousand distinct CDR3 sequences, more than 20% occurring once. The receptor was derived from a boy in the first two years of life with Wiskott-Aldrich syndrome, due to receive a stem cell transplant. The chain recombines TRBV5-1 with TRBJ2-1; no clear D. The sequenced sample was PBMCs, obtained before TCRalphabeta/CD19-depleted stem cell transplant. The CDR3 bases are TGCGCCAGCAGCCCCACGATGGGTGAGCAGTTCTTC. This gives the protein CASSPTMGEQFF.